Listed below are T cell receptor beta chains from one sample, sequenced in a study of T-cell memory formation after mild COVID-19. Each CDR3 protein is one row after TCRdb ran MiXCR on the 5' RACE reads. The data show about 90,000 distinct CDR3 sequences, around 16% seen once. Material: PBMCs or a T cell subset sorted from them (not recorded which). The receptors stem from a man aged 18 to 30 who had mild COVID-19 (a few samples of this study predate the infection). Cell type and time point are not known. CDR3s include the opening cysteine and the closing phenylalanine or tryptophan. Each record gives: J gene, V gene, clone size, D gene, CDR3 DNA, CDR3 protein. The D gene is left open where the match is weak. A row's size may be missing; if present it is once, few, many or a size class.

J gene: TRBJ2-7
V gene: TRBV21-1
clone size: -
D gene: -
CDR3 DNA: TGTGCCAGCAGCAAAAAGGACGAGCAGTACTTC
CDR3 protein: CASSKKDEQYF

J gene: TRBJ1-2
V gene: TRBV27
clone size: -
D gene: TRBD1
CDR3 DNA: TGTGCCAGCAGTTTAGGGACAGGGGGCGTGATCTATGGCTACACCTTC
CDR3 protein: CASSLGTGGVIYGYTF

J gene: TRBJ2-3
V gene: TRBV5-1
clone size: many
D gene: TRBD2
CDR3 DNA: TGCGCCAGCAGCCCGAAGCGGGGGTCTAGCACAGATACGCAGTATTTT
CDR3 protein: CASSPKRGSSTDTQYF

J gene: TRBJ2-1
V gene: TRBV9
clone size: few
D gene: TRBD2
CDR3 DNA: TGTGCCAGCAGCGGATCTAGCGGGGGGGCGTGGGATGAGCAGTTCTTC
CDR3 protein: CASSGSSGGAWDEQFF

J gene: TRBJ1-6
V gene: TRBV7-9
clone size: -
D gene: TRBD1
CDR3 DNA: TGTGCCAGCAGCTCCAGGACAGGGGGCACTTCACCCCTCCACTTT
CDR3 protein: CASSSRTGGTSPLHF

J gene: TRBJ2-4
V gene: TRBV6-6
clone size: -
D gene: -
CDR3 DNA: TGTGCCAGCATCGCAGGGGACAAAAACATTCAGTACTTC
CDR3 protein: CASIAGDKNIQYF

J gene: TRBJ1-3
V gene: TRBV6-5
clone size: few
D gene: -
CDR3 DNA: TGTGCCAGCAGGAAGACTGAATTTTCTGGAAACACCATATATTTT
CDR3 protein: CASRKTEFSGNTIYF

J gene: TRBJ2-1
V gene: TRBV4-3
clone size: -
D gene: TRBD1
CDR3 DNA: TGCGCCAGCAGCCAGGTGGGACAGGAGGTAACCTACAATGAGCAGTTCTTC
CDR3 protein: CASSQVGQEVTYNEQFF

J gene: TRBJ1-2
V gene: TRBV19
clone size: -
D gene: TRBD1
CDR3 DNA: TGTGCCAGTAGTACGGGACAGGTTAACTATGGCTACACCTTC
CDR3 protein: CASSTGQVNYGYTF

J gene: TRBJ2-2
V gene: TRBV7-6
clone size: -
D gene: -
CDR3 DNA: TGTGCCAGCAGCCATGGGGGTACCGGGGAGCTGTTTTTT
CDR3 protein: CASSHGGTGELFF

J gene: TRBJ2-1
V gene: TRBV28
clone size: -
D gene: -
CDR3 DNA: TGTGCCAGCAGTTCCCTATGGGGGGCATCTGGATACAATGAGCAGTTCTTC
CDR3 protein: CASSSLWGASGYNEQFF

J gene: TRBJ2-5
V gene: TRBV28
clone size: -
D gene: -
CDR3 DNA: TGTGCCAGCAGTTTACTAGCGAATCAAGAGACCCAGTACTTC
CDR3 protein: CASSLLANQETQYF

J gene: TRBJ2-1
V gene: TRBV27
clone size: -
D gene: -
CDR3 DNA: TGTGCCAGCAGTCGGGGGGCGCGGAGTGAGCAGTTCTTC
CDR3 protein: CASSRGARSEQFF

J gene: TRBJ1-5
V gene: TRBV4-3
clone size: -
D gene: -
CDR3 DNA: TGCGCCAGCAGCCAAGGGGTCCATAATCAGCCCCAGCATTTT
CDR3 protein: CASSQGVHNQPQHF

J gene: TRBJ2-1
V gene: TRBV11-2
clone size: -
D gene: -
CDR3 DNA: TGTGCCAGCAGCTTAGGCTCCCCCCTCAGTCTCCCCTACAATGAGCAGTTCTTC
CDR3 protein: CASSLGSPLSLPYNEQFF

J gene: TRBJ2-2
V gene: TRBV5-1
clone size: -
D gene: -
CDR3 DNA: TGCGCCAGCGGAGACCCTAACACCGGGGAGCTGTTTTTT
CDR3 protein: CASGDPNTGELFF

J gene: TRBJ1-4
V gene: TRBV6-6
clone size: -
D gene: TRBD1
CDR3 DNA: TGTGCCAGCAGCTCATGGACAGGGGCGTCAGAAAAACTGTTTTTT
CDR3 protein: CASSSWTGASEKLFF

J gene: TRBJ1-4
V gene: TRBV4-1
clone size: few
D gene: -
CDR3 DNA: TGCGCCAGCAGCCCGGCCGTCGGAGATAAAAAACTGTTTTTT
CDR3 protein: CASSPAVGDKKLFF

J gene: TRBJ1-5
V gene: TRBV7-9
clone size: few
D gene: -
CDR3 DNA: TGTGCCAGCAGCTTTTTTCAGACTCAATATAGCAATCAGCCCCAGCATTTT
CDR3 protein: CASSFFQTQYSNQPQHF

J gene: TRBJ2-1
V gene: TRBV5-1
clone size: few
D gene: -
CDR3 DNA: TGCGCCAGCAGCCCCTGGGACAATGAGCAGTTCTTC
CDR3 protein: CASSPWDNEQFF

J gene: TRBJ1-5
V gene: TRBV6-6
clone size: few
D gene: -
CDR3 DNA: TGTGCCAGCAGTAACAGGGAAAATCAGCCCCAGCATTTT
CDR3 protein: CASSNRENQPQHF

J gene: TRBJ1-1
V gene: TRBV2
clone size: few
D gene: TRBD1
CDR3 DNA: TGTGCCAGCAGCTGGACAGGGGGCGAGGGCACTGAAGCTTTCTTT
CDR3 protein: CASSWTGGEGTEAFF

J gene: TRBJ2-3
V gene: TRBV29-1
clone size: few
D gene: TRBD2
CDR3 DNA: TGCAGCGTTGAAGTTGGCCGGGGGGGCCCAGATACGCAGTATTTT
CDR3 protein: CSVEVGRGGPDTQYF

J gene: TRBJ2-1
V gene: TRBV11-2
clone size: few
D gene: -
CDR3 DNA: TGTGCCAGCAGCTTAGATCTCAAGGGCCGACGGCTCAATGAGCAGTTCTTC
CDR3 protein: CASSLDLKGRRLNEQFF

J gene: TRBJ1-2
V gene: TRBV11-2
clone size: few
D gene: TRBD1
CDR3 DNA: TGTGCCAGCAGCAACCCCCGGACAGGCGACTATGGCTACACCTTC
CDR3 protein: CASSNPRTGDYGYTF

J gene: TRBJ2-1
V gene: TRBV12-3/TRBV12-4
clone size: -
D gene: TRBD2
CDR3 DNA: TGTGCCAGCAGTTTTCTAGCGGGGGAATCGGGTGAGCAGTTCTTC
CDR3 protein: CASSFLAGESGEQFF

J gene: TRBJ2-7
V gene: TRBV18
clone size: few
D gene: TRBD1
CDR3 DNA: TGTGCCAGCTCACCACAAGGACAGGACTACGAGCAGTACTTC
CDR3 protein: CASSPQGQDYEQYF

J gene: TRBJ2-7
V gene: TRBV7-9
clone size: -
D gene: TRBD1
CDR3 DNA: TGTGCCAGCAGCTTCGTCCGGACAGGGGCCGACGAGCAGTACTTC
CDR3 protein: CASSFVRTGADEQYF

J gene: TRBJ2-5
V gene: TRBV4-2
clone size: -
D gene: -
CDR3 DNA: TGTGCCAGCAGCCAGAGTGACAGCGAGGAGCTGTACTTC
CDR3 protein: CASSQSDSEELYF

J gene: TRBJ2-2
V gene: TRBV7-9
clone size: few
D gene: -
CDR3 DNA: TGTGCCAGCAGCGACGACAGGAACACCGGGGAGCTGTTTTTT
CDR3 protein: CASSDDRNTGELFF

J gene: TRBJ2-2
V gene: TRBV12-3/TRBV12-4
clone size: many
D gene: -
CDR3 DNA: TGTGCCAGCGCCGGGGATTCGAACACCGGGGAGCTGTTTTTT
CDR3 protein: CASAGDSNTGELFF

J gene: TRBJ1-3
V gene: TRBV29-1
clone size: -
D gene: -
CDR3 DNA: TGCAGCGTTGAAGAGCGTGGGTTTAGCCCGAACACCATATATTTT
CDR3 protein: CSVEERGFSPNTIYF

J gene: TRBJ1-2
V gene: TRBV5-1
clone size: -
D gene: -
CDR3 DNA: TGCGCCAGCAGCTTGGGGCAGGGTGTCGGCAACTATGGCTACACCTTC
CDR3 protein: CASSLGQGVGNYGYTF

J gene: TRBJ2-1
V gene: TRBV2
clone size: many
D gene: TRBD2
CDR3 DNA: TGTGCCAGCAGGGTATGGACTAGCGGTAACAATGAGCAGTTCTTC
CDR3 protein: CASRVWTSGNNEQFF

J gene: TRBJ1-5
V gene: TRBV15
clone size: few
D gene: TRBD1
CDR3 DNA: TGTGCCACCAGCAGTGACAGGGGTGGCAATCAGCCCCAGCATTTT
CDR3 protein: CATSSDRGGNQPQHF

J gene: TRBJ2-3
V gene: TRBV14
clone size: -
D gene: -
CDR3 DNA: TGTGCCAGCAGCCAAGACCCCGGGGCCCTAGATACGCAGTATTTT
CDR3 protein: CASSQDPGALDTQYF

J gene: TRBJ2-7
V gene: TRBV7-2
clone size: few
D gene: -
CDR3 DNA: TGTGCCAGCAGCCGGGGGCGGGGGTCCTACGAGCAGTACTTC
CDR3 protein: CASSRGRGSYEQYF

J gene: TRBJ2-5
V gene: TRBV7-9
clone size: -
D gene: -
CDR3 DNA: TGTGCCAGCAGCTTAGGAGGGGTCACGGAGACCCAGTACTTC
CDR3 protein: CASSLGGVTETQYF

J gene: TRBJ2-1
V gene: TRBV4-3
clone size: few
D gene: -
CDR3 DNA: TGCGCCAGCAGCCAGGAGTGGACAGACAATGAGCAGTTCTTC
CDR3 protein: CASSQEWTDNEQFF

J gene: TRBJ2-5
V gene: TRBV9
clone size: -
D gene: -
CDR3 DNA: TGTGCCAGCAGCGGCGGGGGCTCCCAAGAGACCCAGTACTTC
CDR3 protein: CASSGGGSQETQYF

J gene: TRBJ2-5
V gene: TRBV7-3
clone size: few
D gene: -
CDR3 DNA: TGTGCCAGCAGCCCGGACATCGGATGGGAGACCCAGTACTTC
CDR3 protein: CASSPDIGWETQYF

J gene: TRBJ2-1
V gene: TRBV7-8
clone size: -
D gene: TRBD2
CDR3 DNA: TGTGCCAGCAGCTACGCGGGGGGGTACAATGAGCAGTTCTTC
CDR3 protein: CASSYAGGYNEQFF

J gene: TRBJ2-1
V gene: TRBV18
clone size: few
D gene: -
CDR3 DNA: TGTGCCAGCTCACCCACAGGGCCTAATGAGCAGTTCTTC
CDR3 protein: CASSPTGPNEQFF

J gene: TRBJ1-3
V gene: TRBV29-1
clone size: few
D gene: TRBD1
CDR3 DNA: TGCAGCGTTGTCCCAGGGGGCTCTGGAAACACCATATATTTT
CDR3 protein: CSVVPGGSGNTIYF

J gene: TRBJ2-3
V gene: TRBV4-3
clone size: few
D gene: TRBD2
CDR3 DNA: TGCGCCAGCAGCCAAGTCGCGGGGGGGCCGGTAGATACGCAGTATTTT
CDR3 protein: CASSQVAGGPVDTQYF

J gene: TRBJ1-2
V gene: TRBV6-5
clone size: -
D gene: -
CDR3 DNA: TGTGCCAGCAGTCCAGCGGACAGCTATGGCTACACCTTC
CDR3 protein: CASSPADSYGYTF

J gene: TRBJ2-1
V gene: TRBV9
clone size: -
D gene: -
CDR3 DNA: TGTGCCAGCAGCGGAGGAGGGTCTAGGAATGAGCAGTTCTTC
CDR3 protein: CASSGGGSRNEQFF

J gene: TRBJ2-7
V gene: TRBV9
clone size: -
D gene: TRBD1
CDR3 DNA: TGTGCCAGCAGCGTCATGGACAGGGTTGGCGAGCAGTACTTC
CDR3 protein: CASSVMDRVGEQYF

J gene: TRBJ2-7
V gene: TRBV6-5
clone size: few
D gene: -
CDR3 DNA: TGTGCCAGCAGCACCCAATGGGGCTCCTACGAGCAGTACTTC
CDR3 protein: CASSTQWGSYEQYF

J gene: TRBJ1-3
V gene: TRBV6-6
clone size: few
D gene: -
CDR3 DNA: TGTGCCAGCAGTATGACGGTTCGGGGAAACACCATATATTTT
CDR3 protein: CASSMTVRGNTIYF

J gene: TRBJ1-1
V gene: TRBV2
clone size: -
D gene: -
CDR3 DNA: TGTGCCAGCAGCACGACAGCAAGTCAAGCTTTCTTT
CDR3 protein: CASSTTASQAFF